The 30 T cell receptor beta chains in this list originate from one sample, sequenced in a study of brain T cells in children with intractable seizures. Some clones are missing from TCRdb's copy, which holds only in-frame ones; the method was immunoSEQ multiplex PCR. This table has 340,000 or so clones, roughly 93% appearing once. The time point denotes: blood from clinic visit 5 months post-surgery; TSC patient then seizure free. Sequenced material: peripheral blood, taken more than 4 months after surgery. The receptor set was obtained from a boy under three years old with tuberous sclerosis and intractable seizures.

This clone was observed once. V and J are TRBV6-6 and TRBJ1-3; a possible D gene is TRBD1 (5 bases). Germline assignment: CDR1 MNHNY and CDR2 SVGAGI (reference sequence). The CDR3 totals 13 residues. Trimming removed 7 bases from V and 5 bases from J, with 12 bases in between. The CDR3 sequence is CASNPGLRNTIYF. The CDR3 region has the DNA TGTGCCAGCAACCCGGGACTCAGAAACACCATATATTTT.

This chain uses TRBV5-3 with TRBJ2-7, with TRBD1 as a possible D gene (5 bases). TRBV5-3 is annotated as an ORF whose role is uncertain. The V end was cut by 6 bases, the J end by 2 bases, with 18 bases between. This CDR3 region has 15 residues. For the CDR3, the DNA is TGTGCCAGAATCTCCACCCGACAGAGAACCTACGAGCAGTACTTC. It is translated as CARISTRQRTYEQYF.

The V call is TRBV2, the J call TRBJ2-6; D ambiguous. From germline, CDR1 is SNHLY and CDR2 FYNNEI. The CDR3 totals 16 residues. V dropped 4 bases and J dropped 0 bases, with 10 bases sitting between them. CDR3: CASSVELSSGANVLTF. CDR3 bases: TGTGCCAGCAGTGTGGAGCTTTCCTCTGGGGCCAACGTCCTGACTTTC.

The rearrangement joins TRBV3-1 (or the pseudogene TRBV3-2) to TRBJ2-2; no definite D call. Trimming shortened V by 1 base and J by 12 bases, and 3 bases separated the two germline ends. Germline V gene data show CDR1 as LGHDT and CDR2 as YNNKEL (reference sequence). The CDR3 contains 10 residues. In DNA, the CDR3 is TGTGCCAGCAGCCAAGGGCAGCTGTTTTTT. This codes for CASSQGQLFF.

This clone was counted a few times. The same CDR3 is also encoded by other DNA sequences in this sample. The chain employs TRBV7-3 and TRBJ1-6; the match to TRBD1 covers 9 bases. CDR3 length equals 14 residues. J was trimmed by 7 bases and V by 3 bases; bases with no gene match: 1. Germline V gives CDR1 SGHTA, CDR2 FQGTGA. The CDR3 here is CASSLGTGNSPLHF. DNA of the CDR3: TGTGCCAGCAGCTTGGGGACAGGGAATTCACCCCTCCACTTT. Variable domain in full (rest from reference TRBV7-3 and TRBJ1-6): GAGVSQTPSNKVTEKGKYVELRCDPISGHTALYWYRQSLGQGPEFLIYFQGTGAADDSGLPNDRFFAVRPEGSVSTLKIQRTERGDSAVYLCASSLGTGNSPLHFGNGTRLTVT.

CDR3 DNA: TGTGCCAGCAGCCCTATTCGCCGGGACAGGCATCAGCCCCAGCATTTT. It encodes CASSPIRRDRHQPQHF. The genes are TRBV6-2 or TRBV6-3 and TRBJ1-5, with 8 bases identical to TRBD1. The CDR3 loop spans 16 amino acids. Per the germline V gene, CDR1 is MNHEY and CDR2 is SVGEGT. J was trimmed by 5 bases and V by 6 bases; bases with no gene match: 12.

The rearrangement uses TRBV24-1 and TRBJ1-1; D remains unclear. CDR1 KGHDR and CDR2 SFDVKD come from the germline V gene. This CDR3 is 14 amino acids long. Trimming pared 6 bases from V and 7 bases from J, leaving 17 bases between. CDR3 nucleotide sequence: TGTGCCACCAGTAGTCCCACACGTCCTCTTGAAGCTTTCTTT. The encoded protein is CATSSPTRPLEAFF.

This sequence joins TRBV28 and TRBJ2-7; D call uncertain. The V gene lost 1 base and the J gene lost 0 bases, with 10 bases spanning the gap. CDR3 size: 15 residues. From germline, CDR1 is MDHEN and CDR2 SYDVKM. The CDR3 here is CASSLSTVRSYEQYF. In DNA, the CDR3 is TGTGCCAGCAGTTTATCGACCGTCCGCTCCTACGAGCAGTACTTC.

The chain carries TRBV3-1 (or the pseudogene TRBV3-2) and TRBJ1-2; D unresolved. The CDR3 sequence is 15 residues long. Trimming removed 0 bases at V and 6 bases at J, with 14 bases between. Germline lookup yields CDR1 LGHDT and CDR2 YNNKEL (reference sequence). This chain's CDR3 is CASSQDFRSKDGYTF. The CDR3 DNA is TGTGCCAGCAGCCAAGATTTCCGATCAAAGGATGGCTACACCTTC.

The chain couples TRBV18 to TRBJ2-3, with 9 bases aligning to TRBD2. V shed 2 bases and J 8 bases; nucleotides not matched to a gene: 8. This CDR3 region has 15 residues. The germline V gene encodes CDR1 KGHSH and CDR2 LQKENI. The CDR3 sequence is CASSPKAGGPSTQYF. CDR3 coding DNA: TGTGCCAGCTCACCAAAAGCGGGGGGTCCCTCTACGCAGTATTTT. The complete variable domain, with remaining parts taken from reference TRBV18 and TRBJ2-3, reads NAGVMQNPRHLVRRRGQEARLRCSPMKGHSHVYWYRQLPEEGLKFMVYLQKENIIDESGMPKERFSAEFPKEGPSILRIQQVVRGDSAAYFCASSPKAGGPSTQYFGPGTRLTVL.

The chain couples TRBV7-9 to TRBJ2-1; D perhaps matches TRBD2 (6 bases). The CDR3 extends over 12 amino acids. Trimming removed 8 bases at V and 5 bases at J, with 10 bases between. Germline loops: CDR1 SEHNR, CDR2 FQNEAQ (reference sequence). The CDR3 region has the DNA TGTGCCAGCCGGGGGTCGGACAATGAGCAGTTCTTC. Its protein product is CASRGSDNEQFF.

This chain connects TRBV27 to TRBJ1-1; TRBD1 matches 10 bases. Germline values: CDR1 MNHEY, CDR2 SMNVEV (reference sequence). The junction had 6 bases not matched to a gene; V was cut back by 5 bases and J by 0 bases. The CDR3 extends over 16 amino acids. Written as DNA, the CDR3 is TGTGCCAGCAGTACTCGACAGGGGGCGGTGAACACTGAAGCTTTCTTT. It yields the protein CASSTRQGAVNTEAFF.

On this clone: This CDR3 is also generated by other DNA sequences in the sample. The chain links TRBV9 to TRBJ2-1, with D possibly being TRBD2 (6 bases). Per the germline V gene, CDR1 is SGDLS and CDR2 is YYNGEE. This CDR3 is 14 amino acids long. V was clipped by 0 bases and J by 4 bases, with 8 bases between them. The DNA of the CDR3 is TGTGCCAGCAGCGTAGACGGGGGTTACAATGAGCAGTTCTTC. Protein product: CASSVDGGYNEQFF.

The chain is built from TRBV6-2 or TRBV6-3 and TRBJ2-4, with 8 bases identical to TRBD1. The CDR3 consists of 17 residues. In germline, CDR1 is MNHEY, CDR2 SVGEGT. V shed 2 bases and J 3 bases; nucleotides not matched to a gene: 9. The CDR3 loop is CASSYASQTGVKNIQYF. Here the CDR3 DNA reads TGTGCCAGCAGTTACGCCAGCCAGACAGGGGTCAAAAACATTCAGTACTTC.

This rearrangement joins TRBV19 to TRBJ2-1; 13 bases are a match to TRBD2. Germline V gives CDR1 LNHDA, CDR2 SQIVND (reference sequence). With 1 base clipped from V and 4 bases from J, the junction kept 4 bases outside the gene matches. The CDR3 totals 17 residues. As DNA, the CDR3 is TGTGCCAGTAGTATAGGGACTAGCGGGAGATTATACAATGAGCAGTTCTTC. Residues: CASSIGTSGRLYNEQFF.

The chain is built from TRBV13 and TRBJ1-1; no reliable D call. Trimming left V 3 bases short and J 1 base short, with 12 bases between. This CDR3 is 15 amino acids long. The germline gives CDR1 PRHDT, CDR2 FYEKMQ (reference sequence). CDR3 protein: CASSFVSGKNTEAFF. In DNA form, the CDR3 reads TGTGCCAGCAGCTTCGTGTCCGGCAAGAACACTGAAGCTTTCTTT.

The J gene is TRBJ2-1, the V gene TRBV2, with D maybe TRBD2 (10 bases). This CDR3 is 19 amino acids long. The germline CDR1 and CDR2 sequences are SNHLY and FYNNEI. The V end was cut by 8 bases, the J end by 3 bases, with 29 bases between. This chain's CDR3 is CASFEGQGGTSGVYNEQFF. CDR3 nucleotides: TGTGCCAGCTTTGAGGGACAGGGAGGAACTAGCGGGGTCTACAATGAGCAGTTCTTC.

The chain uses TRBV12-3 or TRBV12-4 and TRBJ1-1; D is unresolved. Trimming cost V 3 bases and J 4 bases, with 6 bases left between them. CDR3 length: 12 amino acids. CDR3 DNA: TGTGCCAGCAGTTTTTCCGGCACTGAAGCTTTCTTT. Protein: CASSFSGTEAFF.

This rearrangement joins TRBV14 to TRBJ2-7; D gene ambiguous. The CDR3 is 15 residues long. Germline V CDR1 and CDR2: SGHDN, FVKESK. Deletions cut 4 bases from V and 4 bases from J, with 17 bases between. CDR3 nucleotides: TGTGCCAGCAGCCCCAGCCCCCTCACCGGTTACGAGCAGTACTTC. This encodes CASSPSPLTGYEQYF.

In DNA, the CDR3 is TGTGCCAGCAGCTTGGATGAGCAGTTCTTC. This encodes CASSLDEQFF. V is TRBV5-8 and J is TRBJ2-1; D not resolved. Trimming removed 0 bases at V and 8 bases at J, with 0 bases between. CDR1 and CDR2 from the germline V gene are SGHTS and YDEGEE. The length of the CDR3 is 10 residues.

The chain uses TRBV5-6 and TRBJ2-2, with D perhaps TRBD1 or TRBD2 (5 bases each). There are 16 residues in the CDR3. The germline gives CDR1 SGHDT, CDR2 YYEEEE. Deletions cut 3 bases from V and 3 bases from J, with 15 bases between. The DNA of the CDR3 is TGTGCCAGCAGCTGGGGTGTTGGGGGAGACACCGGGGAGCTGTTTTTT. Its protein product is CASSWGVGGDTGELFF.

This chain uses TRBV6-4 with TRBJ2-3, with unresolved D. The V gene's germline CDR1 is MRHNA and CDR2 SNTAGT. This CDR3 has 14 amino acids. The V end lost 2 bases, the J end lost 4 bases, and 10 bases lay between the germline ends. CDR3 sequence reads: CASSDGQESDTQYF. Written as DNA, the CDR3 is TGTGCCAGCAGTGACGGCCAGGAGTCAGATACGCAGTATTTT.

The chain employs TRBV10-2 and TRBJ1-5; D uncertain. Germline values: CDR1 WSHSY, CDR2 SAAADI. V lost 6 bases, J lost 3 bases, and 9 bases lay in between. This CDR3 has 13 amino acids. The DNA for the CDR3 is TGCGCCAGCAGAGAGGACCTCAATCAGCCCCAGCATTTT. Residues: CASREDLNQPQHF.

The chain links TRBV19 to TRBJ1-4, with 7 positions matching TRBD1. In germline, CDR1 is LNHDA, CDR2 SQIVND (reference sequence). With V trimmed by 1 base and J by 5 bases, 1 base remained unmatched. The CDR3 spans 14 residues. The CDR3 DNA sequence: TGTGCCAGTAGTATAGGGACAGGAAATGAAAAACTGTTTTTT. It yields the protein CASSIGTGNEKLFF.

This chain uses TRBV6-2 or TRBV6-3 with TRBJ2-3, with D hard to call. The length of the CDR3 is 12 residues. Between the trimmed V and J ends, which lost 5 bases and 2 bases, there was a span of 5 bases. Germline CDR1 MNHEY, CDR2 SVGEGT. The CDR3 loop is CASSTTTDTQYF. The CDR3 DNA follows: TGTGCCAGCAGTACCACCACAGATACGCAGTATTTT.

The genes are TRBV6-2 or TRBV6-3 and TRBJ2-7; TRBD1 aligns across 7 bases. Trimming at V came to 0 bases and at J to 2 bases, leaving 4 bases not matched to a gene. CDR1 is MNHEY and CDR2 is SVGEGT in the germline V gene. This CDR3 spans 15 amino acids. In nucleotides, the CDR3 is TGTGCCAGCAGTTACTCCGGGACAGAGACCTACGAGCAGTACTTC. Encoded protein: CASSYSGTETYEQYF.

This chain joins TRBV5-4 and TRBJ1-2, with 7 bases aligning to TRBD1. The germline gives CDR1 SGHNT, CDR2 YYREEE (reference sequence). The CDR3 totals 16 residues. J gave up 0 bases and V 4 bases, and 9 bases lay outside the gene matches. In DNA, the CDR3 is TGTGCCAGCAGCCCGGACAGGAGAATACCTAACTATGGCTACACCTTC. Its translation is CASSPDRRIPNYGYTF.

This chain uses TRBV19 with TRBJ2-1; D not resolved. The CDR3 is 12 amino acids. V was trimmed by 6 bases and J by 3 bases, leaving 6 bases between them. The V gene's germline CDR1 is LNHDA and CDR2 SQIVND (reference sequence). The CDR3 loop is CASSGYYNEQFF. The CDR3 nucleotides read TGTGCCAGTAGCGGATACTACAATGAGCAGTTCTTC.

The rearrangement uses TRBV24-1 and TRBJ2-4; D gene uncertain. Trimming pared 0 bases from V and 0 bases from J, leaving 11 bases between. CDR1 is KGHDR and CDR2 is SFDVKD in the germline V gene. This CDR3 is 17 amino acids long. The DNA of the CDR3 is TGTGCCACCAGTGATTTGCGAGAAACAGAAGCCAAAAACATTCAGTACTTC. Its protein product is CATSDLRETEAKNIQYF.

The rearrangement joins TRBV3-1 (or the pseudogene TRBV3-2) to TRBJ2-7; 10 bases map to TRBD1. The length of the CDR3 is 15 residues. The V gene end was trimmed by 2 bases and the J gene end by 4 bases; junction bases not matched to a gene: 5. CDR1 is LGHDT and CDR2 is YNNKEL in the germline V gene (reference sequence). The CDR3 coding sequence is TGTGCCAGCAGCCAAACCGGGACAGGGGTTTACGAGCAGTACTTC. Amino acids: CASSQTGTGVYEQYF.